These T cell receptor beta chains were read from a single sample in a study of intratumoral heterogeneity in liver cancer. Some clones are missing from TCRdb's copy, which holds only in-frame ones; the method was immunoSEQ multiplex PCR. The profile shows under 6,500 clones, about 71% of them singletons. The input for sequencing was tumor tissue, taken before any cancer treatment. These receptors all come from a woman in her 70s with hepatocellular carcinoma. Each CDR3 is given with its conserved first and last residue. D genes are given only for firm matches. Size tells how often a clone was seen (once, few, many) or the class of an expanded clone, and some rows leave it out.

d_call: -; v_call: TRBV28; j_call: TRBJ2-7; clone_size: few; cdr3_nt: TGTGCCAGCAGACCCTCTGGAGGGCTAAATGAGCAGTACTTC; cdr3_aa: CASRPSGGLNEQYF
d_call: -; v_call: TRBV15; j_call: TRBJ1-5; clone_size: -; cdr3_nt: TGTGCCACCGCATCCGGCAATCAGCCCCAGCATTTT; cdr3_aa: CATASGNQPQHF
d_call: -; v_call: TRBV6-5; j_call: TRBJ2-7; clone_size: -; cdr3_nt: TGTGCCAGCAGTAGGGACGACTCCTACGAGCAGTACTTC; cdr3_aa: CASSRDDSYEQYF
d_call: TRBD2; v_call: TRBV5-6; j_call: TRBJ2-7; clone_size: -; cdr3_nt: TGTGCCAGCAGCAAGGGACTAGCGGGAGGGGTCGAGCAGTACTTC; cdr3_aa: CASSKGLAGGVEQYF
d_call: -; v_call: TRBV4-1; j_call: TRBJ2-2; clone_size: few; cdr3_nt: TGCGCCAGCAGCCAATTTTTCAGAGCCACAGGTCGTGGTACCGGGGAGCTGTTTTTT; cdr3_aa: CASSQFFRATGRGTGELFF
d_call: TRBD2; v_call: TRBV5-5; j_call: TRBJ2-2; clone_size: -; cdr3_nt: TGTGCCAGCAGCGAGACTAGCGGGATGACCGGGGAGCTGTTTTTT; cdr3_aa: CASSETSGMTGELFF
d_call: TRBD2; v_call: TRBV19; j_call: TRBJ2-1; clone_size: -; cdr3_nt: TGTGCCAGTAGTAGTCTAGCGGGTACTTACCATGAGCAGTTCTTC; cdr3_aa: CASSSLAGTYHEQFF
d_call: -; v_call: TRBV6-1; j_call: TRBJ1-5; clone_size: once; cdr3_nt: TGTGCCAGCAGTGGACGCCTACCGGGACAACTTAGCAATCAGCCCCAGCATTTT; cdr3_aa: CASSGRLPGQLSNQPQHF
d_call: TRBD2; v_call: TRBV18; j_call: TRBJ2-7; clone_size: -; cdr3_nt: TGTGCCAGCTCACGCGAGGGACTAGCGGCCAACGAGCAGTACTTC; cdr3_aa: CASSREGLAANEQYF
d_call: -; v_call: TRBV12-5; j_call: TRBJ1-5; clone_size: -; cdr3_nt: TGTGCTAGTGGTTTAGATCAGCCCCAGCATTTT; cdr3_aa: CASGLDQPQHF
d_call: -; v_call: TRBV7-3; j_call: TRBJ2-2; clone_size: -; cdr3_nt: TGTGCCAGCAGCTTAACCCCTTGGAGGACCGGGGAGCTGTTTTTT; cdr3_aa: CASSLTPWRTGELFF
d_call: TRBD2; v_call: TRBV5-1; j_call: TRBJ2-5; clone_size: -; cdr3_nt: TGCGCCACCAAATTGGGACTAGCGGGGCCGGAGACCCAGTACTTC; cdr3_aa: CATKLGLAGPETQYF
d_call: -; v_call: TRBV4-1; j_call: TRBJ1-1; clone_size: -; cdr3_nt: TGCGCCAGCAGCCAAGAGGGGGTGAGGAACACTGAAGCTTTCTTT; cdr3_aa: CASSQEGVRNTEAFF
d_call: TRBD2; v_call: TRBV28; j_call: TRBJ2-5; clone_size: -; cdr3_nt: TGTGCCAGCAGTCCAGGACTAGCGGGAGGCCAAGAGACCCAGTACTTC; cdr3_aa: CASSPGLAGGQETQYF
d_call: -; v_call: TRBV4-1; j_call: TRBJ2-3; clone_size: -; cdr3_nt: TGCGCCAGCAGCCAACAGGGATATAGCACAGATACGCAGTATTTT; cdr3_aa: CASSQQGYSTDTQYF
d_call: -; v_call: TRBV6-1; j_call: TRBJ2-7; clone_size: -; cdr3_nt: TGTGCCAGCAGTGAAGCTCGATACGAGCAGTACTTC; cdr3_aa: CASSEARYEQYF
d_call: -; v_call: TRBV21-1; j_call: TRBJ2-3; clone_size: -; cdr3_nt: TGTGCCAGCACCCTGACCGACCCGGGACAGAGCACAGATACGCAGTATTTT; cdr3_aa: CASTLTDPGQSTDTQYF
d_call: TRBD1; v_call: TRBV28; j_call: TRBJ2-5; clone_size: -; cdr3_nt: TGTGCCAGCAGTTCTCTCCGGGACAGGGGCGGAGAGACCCAGTACTTC; cdr3_aa: CASSSLRDRGGETQYF
d_call: TRBD2; v_call: TRBV18; j_call: TRBJ2-3; clone_size: -; cdr3_nt: TGTGCCAGCTCACCACCAAAGACTAGCGGGAGACTCAGGGTTACGCAGTATTTT; cdr3_aa: CASSPPKTSGRLRVTQYF
d_call: -; v_call: TRBV19; j_call: TRBJ1-1; clone_size: once; cdr3_nt: TGTGCCACCGCGAAAAAGATTAACACTGAAGCTTTCTTT; cdr3_aa: CATAKKINTEAFF
d_call: -; v_call: TRBV12-3/TRBV12-4; j_call: TRBJ1-6; clone_size: -; cdr3_nt: TGTGCCAGCAGTCGAGCAGAGAATTCACCCCTCCACTTT; cdr3_aa: CASSRAENSPLHF
d_call: TRBD1; v_call: TRBV7-7; j_call: TRBJ2-1; clone_size: -; cdr3_nt: TGTGCTAGCAGCTTAGGGACAGGGGGAAACAATGAGCAGTTCTTC; cdr3_aa: CASSLGTGGNNEQFF
d_call: -; v_call: TRBV2; j_call: TRBJ2-5; clone_size: -; cdr3_nt: TGTGCCAGCAGTCCCCTGGGGGCTAGCCAAGAGACCCAGTACTTC; cdr3_aa: CASSPLGASQETQYF
d_call: TRBD2; v_call: TRBV11-2; j_call: TRBJ2-4; clone_size: -; cdr3_nt: TGTGCCAGCAGCTTAGATCAAGGGCGGGAGATCTCCAAAAACATTCAGTACTTC; cdr3_aa: CASSLDQGREISKNIQYF
d_call: -; v_call: TRBV2; j_call: TRBJ1-2; clone_size: -; cdr3_nt: TGTGCCAGCAGTGTACAGGCAGCCTATGGCTACACCTTC; cdr3_aa: CASSVQAAYGYTF
d_call: -; v_call: TRBV5-1; j_call: TRBJ1-3; clone_size: once; cdr3_nt: TGCGCCAGCAGCTTGGGAGCCGGGCTACCAGAACGAAACACCATATATTTT; cdr3_aa: CASSLGAGLPERNTIYF
d_call: -; v_call: TRBV27; j_call: TRBJ1-4; clone_size: -; cdr3_nt: TGTGCCAGCAGTCCTACCAGGGGTCCAACTAATGAAAAACTGTTTTTT; cdr3_aa: CASSPTRGPTNEKLFF
d_call: -; v_call: TRBV10-3; j_call: TRBJ2-2; clone_size: -; cdr3_nt: TGTGCCATCAGTGGACCAGCGGTTACCGGGGAGCTGTTTTTT; cdr3_aa: CAISGPAVTGELFF
d_call: TRBD1; v_call: TRBV18; j_call: TRBJ2-7; clone_size: -; cdr3_nt: TGTGCCAGCTCACCTGGGGACAGGACCTACGAGCAGTACTTC; cdr3_aa: CASSPGDRTYEQYF
d_call: -; v_call: TRBV5-6; j_call: TRBJ1-2; clone_size: -; cdr3_nt: TGTGCCAGCAGCTGGGGGGACAACTATAACTATGGCTACACCTTC; cdr3_aa: CASSWGDNYNYGYTF
d_call: -; v_call: TRBV5-4; j_call: TRBJ2-3; clone_size: few; cdr3_nt: TGTGCCAGCAGCTCAGTCGACGGGAGCACAGATACGCAGTATTTT; cdr3_aa: CASSSVDGSTDTQYF
d_call: TRBD1; v_call: TRBV2; j_call: TRBJ1-1; clone_size: -; cdr3_nt: TGTGCCAGCAGGGCGGACTCACAGGGGACGGCTTTCTTT; cdr3_aa: CASRADSQGTAFF
d_call: TRBD2; v_call: TRBV4-1; j_call: TRBJ2-5; clone_size: few; cdr3_nt: TGCGCCAGCAGCCTAGCGGGACTCCAAGAGACCCAGTACTTC; cdr3_aa: CASSLAGLQETQYF
d_call: -; v_call: TRBV13; j_call: TRBJ2-5; clone_size: -; cdr3_nt: TGTGCCAGCAGCTCCCTCGGCAGGGACGGTGGGACCCAGTACTTC; cdr3_aa: CASSSLGRDGGTQYF
d_call: -; v_call: TRBV6-5; j_call: TRBJ1-5; clone_size: -; cdr3_nt: TGTGCCAGCAGACCTTCGAGACAAGGCAATCAGCCCCAGCATTTT; cdr3_aa: CASRPSRQGNQPQHF
d_call: -; v_call: TRBV10-3; j_call: TRBJ2-7; clone_size: -; cdr3_nt: TGTGCCATCAGTTCGGGACAAACCTACGAGCAGTACTTC; cdr3_aa: CAISSGQTYEQYF
d_call: -; v_call: TRBV5-1; j_call: TRBJ1-3; clone_size: -; cdr3_nt: TGCGCCAGCAGCTTGGATGGGGGCTCTGGAAACACCATATATTTT; cdr3_aa: CASSLDGGSGNTIYF
d_call: -; v_call: TRBV10-1; j_call: TRBJ1-1; clone_size: -; cdr3_nt: TGCGCCAGCAGTGACGGTGGATTCATGAACACTGAAGCTTTCTTT; cdr3_aa: CASSDGGFMNTEAFF
d_call: -; v_call: TRBV20-1; j_call: TRBJ1-1; clone_size: -; cdr3_nt: TGCAGTCCCCTGGACAACACTGAAGCTTTCTTT; cdr3_aa: CSPLDNTEAFF
d_call: -; v_call: TRBV30; j_call: TRBJ1-1; clone_size: -; cdr3_nt: TGTGCCTGGATACCTCAGAGGCCTCTTGAAGCTTTCTTT; cdr3_aa: CAWIPQRPLEAFF
d_call: TRBD2; v_call: TRBV5-1; j_call: TRBJ2-3; clone_size: -; cdr3_nt: TGCGCCAGCAGCTTAGGACTAGCGGGGTTCACAGATACGCAGTATTTT; cdr3_aa: CASSLGLAGFTDTQYF
d_call: -; v_call: TRBV5-1; j_call: TRBJ2-1; clone_size: few; cdr3_nt: TGCGCCAGCAGCTTGGGGCCGGGGAATGAGCAGTTCTTC; cdr3_aa: CASSLGPGNEQFF
d_call: TRBD1; v_call: TRBV3-1/TRBV3-2; j_call: TRBJ2-2; clone_size: few; cdr3_nt: TGTGCCAGCAGCCGACGACAGGGGAACACCGGGGAGCTGTTTTTT; cdr3_aa: CASSRRQGNTGELFF
d_call: -; v_call: TRBV18; j_call: TRBJ2-4; clone_size: -; cdr3_nt: TGTGCCAGCTCAGCGGGGAATGCCAAAAACATTCAGTACTTC; cdr3_aa: CASSAGNAKNIQYF
d_call: -; v_call: TRBV7-2; j_call: TRBJ2-7; clone_size: -; cdr3_nt: TGTGCCAGCAGCTTTAGGGTCCCGTACGAGCAGTACTTC; cdr3_aa: CASSFRVPYEQYF
d_call: -; v_call: TRBV14; j_call: TRBJ2-5; clone_size: -; cdr3_nt: TGTGCCAGCAGCCTGGGACTGTACCAAGAGACCCAGTACTTC; cdr3_aa: CASSLGLYQETQYF
d_call: TRBD2; v_call: TRBV29-1; j_call: TRBJ2-5; clone_size: -; cdr3_nt: TGCAGCGTAATGGAGAGCGGGAGCAGACAAGAGACCCAGTACTTC; cdr3_aa: CSVMESGSRQETQYF
d_call: -; v_call: TRBV15; j_call: TRBJ2-5; clone_size: once; cdr3_nt: TGTGCCACCAGCAGAGTGCGTGCCAGGGGAGAGACCCAGTACTTC; cdr3_aa: CATSRVRARGETQYF
d_call: TRBD2; v_call: TRBV7-3; j_call: TRBJ2-2; clone_size: -; cdr3_nt: TGTGCCAGCAGCCCGGGACTAGTTTCGCCCGGGGAGCTGTTTTTT; cdr3_aa: CASSPGLVSPGELFF
d_call: -; v_call: TRBV15; j_call: TRBJ1-1; clone_size: -; cdr3_nt: TGTGCCACCAGCAGACCGGGAATCTTGGTCAACACTGAAGCTTTCTTT; cdr3_aa: CATSRPGILVNTEAFF
d_call: -; v_call: TRBV5-1; j_call: TRBJ2-7; clone_size: -; cdr3_nt: TGCGCCAGCAGCTTGGAGGGTCGAGGCGCCTACGAGCAGTACTTC; cdr3_aa: CASSLEGRGAYEQYF
d_call: -; v_call: TRBV5-1; j_call: TRBJ2-3; clone_size: -; cdr3_nt: TGCGCCAGCAGCTTGGAACAGACCGGGACTACGCAGTATTTT; cdr3_aa: CASSLEQTGTTQYF
d_call: -; v_call: TRBV6-5; j_call: TRBJ1-5; clone_size: -; cdr3_nt: TGTGCCAGCAGCGGGGTCCATAGCAATCAGCCCCAGCATTTT; cdr3_aa: CASSGVHSNQPQHF
d_call: -; v_call: TRBV19; j_call: TRBJ1-1; clone_size: few; cdr3_nt: TGTGCCAGTAGTATGGACAGCCGAACTTTCTTT; cdr3_aa: CASSMDSRTFF